This is a list of T cell receptor beta chains from one sample in a study of cytomegalovirus exposure and HLA in healthy donors. Generated by immunoSEQ multiplex PCR, the TCRdb table keeps only in-frame clones and is missing some. The sample yields some 190,000 clones, under 80% seen once. Sequenced material: PBMCs. These receptors all come from a woman in her twenties or thirties in good health and CMV-seropositive. CDR3s include the opening cysteine and the closing phenylalanine or tryptophan. The D gene is left open where the match is weak. Some rows mark clone size as missing; the rest say once, few, many or name a class of expanded clone.

v_gene	j_gene	d_gene	abundance	CDR3nt	CDR3aa
TRBV7-9	TRBJ2-7	TRBD1	-	TGTTCCAGCAGCCCCCCCGCCAGGGGGCGCACCTACGAGCAGTACTTC	CSSSPPARGRTYEQYF
TRBV12-5	TRBJ2-3	TRBD1	-	TGTGCTAGTGGTTCGTCAGGGGGCAGTTATACAGATACGCAGTATTTT	CASGSSGGSYTDTQYF
TRBV4-2	TRBJ1-1	-	once	TGTGCCAGCAGCCAAGAGGGCCAGGGTACAGGAACTGAAGCTTTCTTT	CASSQEGQGTGTEAFF
TRBV13	TRBJ2-5	TRBD2	-	TGTGCCAGCAGCGCACGGGGGGGGGAAGAGACCCAGTACTTC	CASSARGGEETQYF
TRBV2	TRBJ1-6	TRBD1	-	TGTGCCAGCAAGCAGGGGGCAGGTTGGAGGGATGGTAATTCACCCCTCCACTTT	CASKQGAGWRDGNSPLHF
TRBV18	TRBJ1-6	TRBD1	-	TGTGCCAGCTCACCCGTACAGGGGAGATATAATTCACCCCTCCACTTT	CASSPVQGRYNSPLHF
TRBV19	TRBJ1-5	TRBD1	-	TGTGCCAGTAGACGAGGACAGGGCACCCTTAGCAATCAGCCCCAGCATTTT	CASRRGQGTLSNQPQHF
TRBV7-2	TRBJ1-6	TRBD1	-	TGTGCCAGCAGCCTCGACAGGGGTCCTTACTCACCCCTCCACTTT	CASSLDRGPYSPLHF
TRBV28	TRBJ1-5	-	-	TGTGCCAGCAGTTCGGGGGGACGGAATCAGCCCCAGCATTTT	CASSSGGRNQPQHF
TRBV21-1	TRBJ1-2	-	-	TGTGCCAGCAGCAAAGGAACAGGGGGCGACGGCGGCTACACCTTC	CASSKGTGGDGGYTF
TRBV28	TRBJ1-5	TRBD1	once	TGTGCCAGCAGTTCCGGACAGGGGGCCCCCCAGCATTTT	CASSSGQGAPQHF
TRBV7-2	TRBJ1-5	-	-	TGTGCCAGCAGCTTCATGGCCAATCAGCCCCAGCATTTT	CASSFMANQPQHF
TRBV2	TRBJ2-1	TRBD1	once	TGTGCCAGCAGTAGGGGGCCGCTAGGGTATGAGCAGTTCTTC	CASSRGPLGYEQFF
TRBV19	TRBJ2-1	TRBD1	-	TGTGCCAGTAGATCTCGGGACAGGGGGCTGTTTGAGCAGTTCTTC	CASRSRDRGLFEQFF
TRBV4-1	TRBJ2-3	TRBD2	-	TGTGCCAGCAGCCAAGATCCCAGCGGGGTCACAGATACGCAGTATTTT	CASSQDPSGVTDTQYF
TRBV12-5	TRBJ1-1	-	-	TGTGCTAGTGGTTTGCGGAGGAACACTGAAGCTTTCTTT	CASGLRRNTEAFF
TRBV9	TRBJ2-3	TRBD2	-	TGTGCCAGCAGCGTAGCGCGGGGGGGCCGCACAGATACGCAGTATTTT	CASSVARGGRTDTQYF
TRBV29-1	TRBJ1-2	-	-	TGCAGCGTCGCCCGCAGGGGCCACTATGGCTACACCTTC	CSVARRGHYGYTF
TRBV29-1	TRBJ1-3	-	-	TGCAGCGTTACAGGAGCCTTTGGAAACACCATATATTTT	CSVTGAFGNTIYF
TRBV27	TRBJ2-7	TRBD1	few	TGTGCCAGCAGTTTAAACAGGGGTACCTACGAGCAGTACTTC	CASSLNRGTYEQYF
TRBV7-2	TRBJ2-5	-	-	TGTGCCAGCAGCTTAGATGGGGGCGGGGGAGAGACCCAGTACTTC	CASSLDGGGGETQYF
TRBV7-2	TRBJ2-7	TRBD1	-	TGTGCCAGCAGCCCATCAGGGGGCTACGAGCAGTACTTC	CASSPSGGYEQYF
TRBV19	TRBJ2-7	TRBD1	-	TGTGCCAGTAGATCCGGACAGGGGGGAACCTACGAGCAGTACTTC	CASRSGQGGTYEQYF
TRBV7-9	TRBJ2-7	-	-	TGTTCCAGCAGCTCTCTTCAACACCTCAGATCCTACGAGCAGTACTTC	CSSSSLQHLRSYEQYF
TRBV7-7	TRBJ1-5	TRBD1	-	TGTGCCAGCAGCCCAGGACCTGGACAGGGGCCAAATCAGCCCCAGCATTTT	CASSPGPGQGPNQPQHF
TRBV7-2	TRBJ1-2	-	-	TGTGCCAGCAGCGCGGGGCCAACCTATGGCTACACCTTC	CASSAGPTYGYTF
TRBV7-8	TRBJ2-1	-	few	TGTGCCAGCAGCTTAGACCAAGGGGGGGCCTCCTACAATGAGCAGTTCTTC	CASSLDQGGASYNEQFF
TRBV10-3	TRBJ2-3	-	-	TGTGCCATCGGACGACAGCTCACAGATACGCAGTATTTT	CAIGRQLTDTQYF
TRBV30	TRBJ2-5	-	-	TGTGCCTGGAGTGTACTCTCCGCTAGCCCCCCGGAGACCCAGTACTTC	CAWSVLSASPPETQYF
TRBV5-4	TRBJ2-5	TRBD2	-	TGTGCCAGCAGCTTGGGCGGGACTAGCGGGGAGACCCAGTACTTC	CASSLGGTSGETQYF
TRBV7-2	TRBJ2-7	-	-	TGTGCCAGCAGCTTAGGACAGGCCCAAGGACGGCAGTACTTC	CASSLGQAQGRQYF
TRBV5-4	TRBJ2-2	-	-	TGTGCCAGCAGCCCCGTAACCGGGGAGCTGTTTTTT	CASSPVTGELFF
TRBV7-3	TRBJ1-1	-	-	TGTGCCAGCAGCTTAACCGGGGACACTGAAGCTTTCTTT	CASSLTGDTEAFF
TRBV11-2	TRBJ2-2	-	-	TGTGCCAGCAGCCGCCGCGGTAGGAACACCGGGGAGCTGTTTTTT	CASSRRGRNTGELFF
TRBV11-2	TRBJ1-4	TRBD1	-	TGTGCCAGCAGCACAGGGGGCACTAATGAAAAACTGTTTTTT	CASSTGGTNEKLFF
TRBV28	TRBJ2-7	TRBD1	-	TGTGCCAGCAGTTTGTGGACAGGGAAGGCCTACGAGCAGTACTTC	CASSLWTGKAYEQYF
TRBV11-3	TRBJ1-5	-	-	TGTGCCAGCAGCTTCAGGGTTTACAGCAATCAGCCCCAGCATTTT	CASSFRVYSNQPQHF
TRBV6-1	TRBJ2-5	TRBD2	few	TGTGCCAGCAGTTCTGCGGGGGGGCGGGAGACCCAGTACTTC	CASSSAGGRETQYF
TRBV30	TRBJ2-3	-	once	TGTGCCTACAGGTTAAACACAGATACGCAGTATTTT	CAYRLNTDTQYF
TRBV2	TRBJ1-1	-	-	TGTGCCAGCAGGGGGACCGCCGGGAGGACTGAAGCTTTCTTT	CASRGTAGRTEAFF